These T cell receptor beta chains were read from a single sample in a study of PD-1 blockade in classical Hodgkin lymphoma. The data were produced by immunoSEQ multiplex PCR, yet TCRdb's version contains in-frame clones alone and is incomplete. The sample contains around 90,000 clones, around 80% of which appear only once. This sample comprised peripheral blood mononuclear cells (PBMCs), obtained before the fourth cycle of nivolumab. The receptors come from a human donor with classical Hodgkin lymphoma. The CDR3 runs from the conserved cysteine through the conserved F or W. D genes are given only for firm matches. Size is omitted from some rows. Given values are once, few, many or a class for expanded clones.

>15|-|-|TRBV18|TRBJ1-4
TGTGCCAGCTCACCACGACAGGCAACTAATGAAAAACTGTTTTTT
CASSPRQATNEKLFF
>14|-|-|TRBV7-8|TRBJ1-1
TGTGCCAGCAGCTTTAGGACTGGGGTCACTGAAGCTTTCTTT
CASSFRTGVTEAFF
>16|TRBD2|-|TRBV19|TRBJ2-1
TGTGCCAGTAGTATAGTAGGGCTAGCGGGAGGCAATGAGCAGTTCTTC
CASSIVGLAGGNEQFF
>13|-|-|TRBV10-3|TRBJ2-5
TGTGCCATCAGTGAGTCGGAGTCGGAGACCCAGTACTTC
CAISESESETQYF
>16|TRBD1|-|TRBV30|TRBJ2-7
TGTGCCTGGAGTGCCCCGAGGACAGGGCCATCCTACGAGCAGTACTTC
CAWSAPRTGPSYEQYF
>14|TRBD1|-|TRBV19|TRBJ1-1
TGTGCCACCACTCGGACAGGGGGCCGATCAAAGGCTTTCTTT
CATTRTGGRSKAFF
>15|-|-|TRBV23-1|TRBJ2-7
TGCGCCAGCAGTCAATACGAGACGGAGTTCTACGAGCAGTACTTC
CASSQYETEFYEQYF
>13|-|medium-sized|TRBV2|TRBJ2-2
TGTGCCAGCAGTCAGGGATTGCCCGGGGAGCTGTTTTTT
CASSQGLPGELFF
>14|-|few|TRBV30|TRBJ1-1
TGTGCCTGGAGTGTACGCCGACGTACACCCGAAGCTTTCTTT
CAWSVRRRTPEAFF
>14|-|-|TRBV29-1|TRBJ2-7
TGCAGCGTTAGGGGACGGGTAAACTCCTACGAGCAGTACTTC
CSVRGRVNSYEQYF
>12|-|-|TRBV19|TRBJ2-5
TGTGCCAGTAGTATCGGGGGAGAGACCCAGTACTTC
CASSIGGETQYF
>13|-|few|TRBV28|TRBJ1-5
TGTGCCAGCAGTTTAGGGTCGATCCAGCCCCAGCATTTT
CASSLGSIQPQHF
>12|-|-|TRBV25-1|TRBJ1-4
TGTGCCAGCAGACAGGGAGGCGAAAAACTGTTTTTT
CASRQGGEKLFF
>14|-|-|TRBV18|TRBJ2-2
TGTGCCAGCTCACCTCTGACAGACACCGGGGAGCTGTTTTTT
CASSPLTDTGELFF
>16|TRBD2|-|TRBV7-6|TRBJ2-2
TGTGCCAGCACCACTAGCGCCAGGGCAGGCCCCGGGGAGCTGTTTTTT
CASTTSARAGPGELFF
>15|TRBD1|-|TRBV29-1|TRBJ1-2
TGCAGCGTTGCCGGGACAGGGATGGGATTCGGAGGCTACACCTTC
CSVAGTGMGFGGYTF
>15|TRBD2|-|TRBV7-9|TRBJ2-2
TGTGCCAGCAGCTTGGGAACTAGCGATATCGGGGAGCTGTTTTTT
CASSLGTSDIGELFF
>16|TRBD2|-|TRBV9|TRBJ2-1
TGTGCCAGCAGCGTAGTTGGCGGGGGGGCCTACAATGAGCAGTTCTTC
CASSVVGGGAYNEQFF
>13|-|-|TRBV27|TRBJ1-2
TGTGCCAGCAGTCCTCTTGGTAACTATGGCTACACCTTC
CASSPLGNYGYTF
>13|-|-|TRBV10-3|TRBJ2-5
TGTGCCATCAGTGAGTCGACCAAGGAGACCCAGTACTTC
CAISESTKETQYF
>15|-|-|TRBV7-8|TRBJ2-7
TGTGCCAGCAGACGAGAGGGGGTCAGCTCCTACGAGCAGTACTTC
CASRREGVSSYEQYF
>19|TRBD2|-|TRBV5-1|TRBJ2-2
TGCCCCAGCAGCCGACAGGGTCTACTAGCGGGGGGGCCGACCGGGGAGCTGTTTTTT
CPSSRQGLLAGGPTGELFF